This T cell receptor beta chain was retrieved from a study of Ad26.COV2.S vaccination and SARS-CoV-2 variants. TCRdb keeps only in-frame clones here, not all; method: immunoSEQ multiplex PCR. Of 350,000 to 550,000 clones in the sample, approximately 89% were seen once. This clone was seen once. The V gene's germline CDR1 is SGHNT and CDR2 YYREEE (reference sequence). The CDR3 extends over 15 amino acids. Trimming removed 0 bases at V and 3 bases at J, with 9 bases between. Indicated treatment: about 20 received Ad26.COV2.S at low or high dose, single or two shots; five or six received placebo; per-sample allocation not given. Sampling was done on day 63 after the first vaccine or placebo injection.

This clonotype was sampled from a person aged 18-60 years who received the Ad26.COV2.S COVID-19 vaccine or a placebo. The rearrangement uses TRBV5-4 and TRBJ2-2, with D possibly being TRBD2 (5 bases). The source material was peripheral blood, sampled in a trial of Ad26.COV2.S vaccine versus placebo. CDR3 DNA sequence: TGTGCCAGCAGCTTGGGAGGGCGGGACACCGGGGAGCTGTTTTTT. It is translated as CASSLGGRDTGELFF.